The 20 T cell receptor beta chains presented below share a single source sample, sequenced in a study of cytomegalovirus exposure and HLA in healthy donors. PCR amplification relied on 60 Vbeta primers (plus 13 Jbeta primers). Data came from immunoSEQ multiplex PCR; TCRdb stores just in-frame clones and leaves some out. Among 140,000 or so clones listed, 80% were seen once. Sequenced input: PBMCs. These receptors originate from a man aged 40-49 years in good health and CMV-seronegative.

CDR3 sequence: CASSIRQVNEKLFF. The DNA of the CDR3 is TGTGCCAGTAGTATTCGACAGGTTAATGAAAAACTGTTTTTT. The chain joins TRBV19 to TRBJ1-4; D perhaps matches TRBD1 (6 bases). Trimming pared 3 bases from V and 4 bases from J, leaving 9 bases between. Germline CDR1 reads LNHDA; CDR2 reads SQIVND (reference sequence). This CDR3 contains 14 residues.

J is TRBJ2-3 and V is TRBV28; 9 bases are shared with TRBD1. CDR3 length: 14 amino acids. The germline gives CDR1 MDHEN, CDR2 SYDVKM. With V trimmed by 5 bases and J by 7 bases, 7 bases remained unmatched. CDR3 loop: CASSLRDRENTQYF. As DNA, the CDR3 is TGTGCCAGCAGTCTCCGGGACAGGGAAAATACGCAGTATTTT.

This chain links TRBV19 with TRBJ1-5, with D tentatively TRBD1 (6 bases). The CDR3 sequence is 14 residues long. Looked up from germline, CDR1 is LNHDA and CDR2 is SQIVND (reference sequence). Trimming took off 7 bases at V and 1 base at J, with 11 bases between the two ends. In nucleotides, the CDR3 is TGTGCCAGTACGAGGACAGCAAGCAATCAGCCCCAGCATTTT. It encodes CASTRTASNQPQHF. Supplemented by reference TRBV19 and TRBJ1-5, the full variable domain reads DGGITQSPKYLFRKEGQNVTLSCEQNLNHDAMYWYRQDPGQGLRLIYYSQIVNDFQKGDIAEGYSVSREKKESFPLTVTSAQKNPTAFYLCASTRTASNQPQHFGDGTRLSIL.

The chain recombines TRBV6-5 with TRBJ2-3, with 13 bases that match TRBD2. V shed 2 bases, J shed 3 bases, and the junction held 2 bases outside the gene matches. The germline gives CDR1 MNHEY, CDR2 SVGAGI. This CDR3 comprises 16 residues. The CDR3 DNA reads TGTGCCAGCAGTTACCCGGGACTAGCGGGGACAGATACGCAGTATTTT. Encoded protein: CASSYPGLAGTDTQYF.

This clone was picked up a small number of times. The chain uses TRBV7-9 and TRBJ1-5; weak D call: TRBD1 (6 bases). The V and J ends lost 5 bases and 4 bases respectively, with 12 bases between them. CDR3 size: 14 residues. Per germline, CDR1 SEHNR and CDR2 FQNEAQ (reference sequence). In DNA form, the CDR3 reads TGTGCCAGCAGCAGGGGGAGTTGGAATCAGCCCCAGCATTTT. Residues: CASSRGSWNQPQHF.

This clone occurred a few times. The chain combines TRBV19 with TRBJ1-4; tentatively, D is TRBD1 (5 bases). This CDR3 has 13 residues. V gave up 5 bases and J gave up 5 bases, with 9 bases separating them. The germline V gene has CDR1 LNHDA and CDR2 SQIVND (reference sequence). CDR3 sequence reads: CASSQGLNEKLFF. CDR3 nucleotide sequence: TGTGCCAGTAGTCAGGGTCTAAATGAAAAACTGTTTTTT.

The rearrangement links TRBV4-3 to TRBJ1-1; 7 bases fit TRBD1. Germline CDR1 is LGHNA and CDR2 is YSLEER. The CDR3 has 14 amino acids. V lost 1 base, J lost 5 bases, and 4 bases stayed unmatched. DNA of the CDR3: TGCGCCAGCAGCCAAGGCAGGGGGAGGACTGAAGCTTTCTTT. It codes for CASSQGRGRTEAFF.

The J gene is TRBJ1-1, the V gene TRBV5-6; perhaps TRBD1 as D (6 bases). The CDR3 consists of 15 residues. V lost 3 bases to trimming and J lost 6 bases, with 18 bases between them. Germline V gives CDR1 SGHDT, CDR2 YYEEEE. The CDR3 nucleotides read TGTGCCAGCAGCTGGGGAAACAGGGTACTGCCTGAAGCTTTCTTT. Translated: CASSWGNRVLPEAFF.

The table lists this clone with a few counts. The chain employs TRBV9 and TRBJ1-5, with D unclear. The CDR3 is 15 residues long. V dropped 4 bases and J dropped 0 bases, with 11 bases sitting between them. In germline, CDR1 is SGDLS, CDR2 YYNGEE. The CDR3 loop reads CASSPGGYSNQPQHF. The CDR3 DNA follows: TGTGCCAGCAGCCCGGGCGGGTATAGCAATCAGCCCCAGCATTTT.

This chain uses TRBV7-9 with TRBJ2-7; 7 positions agree with TRBD1. J gave up 0 bases and V 4 bases, and 9 bases lay outside the gene matches. The CDR3 loop spans 16 amino acids. Germline assignment: CDR1 SEHNR and CDR2 FQNEAQ (reference sequence). CDR3 sequence (DNA): TGTGCCAGCAGCTCCGGTAGGTGGGACAGCTCCTACGAGCAGTACTTC. Its translation: CASSSGRWDSSYEQYF.

The V and J genes are TRBV6-5 and TRBJ2-7; 7 positions agree with TRBD2. The length of the CDR3 is 14 residues. Germline V gives CDR1 MNHEY, CDR2 SVGAGI. After removal of 7 bases from V and 6 bases from J, the junction contained 12 bases not matched to a gene. Here the CDR3 reads CASTKRDLPTEQYF. Written as DNA, the CDR3 is TGTGCCAGCACTAAGCGGGACCTTCCAACCGAGCAGTACTTC.

The genes are TRBV7-9 and TRBJ1-1; D gene unclear. Germline CDR1 reads SEHNR; CDR2 reads FQNEAQ (reference sequence). The CDR3 spans 14 residues. V was clipped by 6 bases and J by 0 bases, with 11 bases between them. CDR3 nucleotide sequence: TGTGCCAGCAGAGCCGTTACAGTGAACACTGAAGCTTTCTTT. Residues: CASRAVTVNTEAFF. Combining the CDR3 with reference TRBV7-9 and TRBJ1-1 gives the whole variable domain DTGVSQNPRHKITKRGQNVTFRCDPISEHNRLYWYRQTLGQGPEFLTYFQNEAQLEKSRLLSDRFSAERPKGSFSTLEIQRTEQGDSAMYLCASRAVTVNTEAFFGQGTRLTVV.

On this clone: The conserved phenylalanine or tryptophan normally closing the CDR3 is absent here, so this likely arose from a read error. V is TRBV10-3 and J is TRBJ2-7; D is perhaps TRBD2 (5 bases). V gave up 2 bases and J gave up 2 bases, with 7 bases separating them. The CDR3 consists of 13 residues. From germline, CDR1 is ENHRY and CDR2 SYGVKD. For the CDR3, the DNA is TGTGCCATCAGTGAGGAGGGCCCCTACGAGCAGTACCTC. It is translated as CAISEEGPYEQYL.

The V and J genes are TRBV19 and TRBJ1-1, with D maybe TRBD1 (6 bases). This CDR3 region has 16 residues. Trimming pared 5 bases from V and 4 bases from J, leaving 20 bases between. The germline V gene encodes CDR1 LNHDA and CDR2 SQIVND (reference sequence). The CDR3 is CASSPLTATGTTEAFF. CDR3 nucleotides: TGTGCCAGTAGTCCTTTGACCGCTACAGGGACCACTGAAGCTTTCTTT.

The rearrangement links TRBV4-1 to TRBJ2-7; tentatively, D is TRBD2 (5 bases). This CDR3 is built from 16 residues. Germline V gives CDR1 MGHRA, CDR2 YSYEKL. V was shortened by 0 bases and J by 2 bases, with 14 bases between the two germline ends. This CDR3 reads CASSQEPPDGTYEQYF. CDR3 DNA: TGCGCCAGCAGCCAAGAACCCCCAGACGGGACCTACGAGCAGTACTTC.

This clone is a singleton in its sample. This chain joins TRBV2 and TRBJ1-2; possible D gene TRBD1, 5 bases. CDR1 is SNHLY and CDR2 is FYNNEI in the germline V gene. V lost 6 bases and J 3 bases, leaving 11 bases between the germline ends. CDR3 size: 13 residues. CDR3 loop: CASSAVRDYGYTF. The CDR3 DNA is TGTGCCAGCAGCGCCGTCAGGGACTATGGCTACACCTTC.

Comments on this clone: Other DNA sequences in this sample translate to the same CDR3. V usage is TRBV5-6 and J usage is TRBJ1-1, with 11 positions matching TRBD1. CDR1 is SGHDT, CDR2 YYEEEE, per germline. This CDR3 region has 17 residues. V lost 5 bases, J lost 5 bases, and 14 bases stayed unmatched. CDR3: CASSPLGVGQGGTEAFF. CDR3 bases: TGTGCCAGCAGTCCTCTTGGCGTGGGACAGGGGGGGACTGAAGCTTTCTTT. Filled out from reference TRBV5-6 and TRBJ1-1, the complete variable domain reads DAGVTQSPTHLIKTRGQQVTLRCSPKSGHDTVSWYQQALGQGPQFIFQYYEEEERQRGNFPDRFSGHQFPNYSSELNVNALLLGDSALYLCASSPLGVGQGGTEAFFGQGTRLTVV.

This clone turned up a few times. The chain joins TRBV19 to TRBJ1-2; D unclear. V dropped 3 bases and J dropped 8 bases, with 10 bases sitting between them. CDR3 length: 12 amino acids. Germline V gene lookup returns CDR1 LNHDA and CDR2 SQIVND (reference sequence). The CDR3 is CASSMISGGYTF. For the CDR3, the DNA is TGTGCCAGTAGTATGATCAGCGGGGGCTACACCTTC.

The J gene is TRBJ2-5, the V gene TRBV2; D unresolved. The DNA end favors TRBJ2-7, so the J call may be wrong. The CDR3 extends over 12 amino acids. Germline V gives CDR1 SNHLY, CDR2 FYNNEI. This chain's CDR3 is CASSEQYYEQYF. CDR3 DNA sequence: TGTGCCAGCAGTGAACAGTACTACGAGCAGTACTTC.

The chain carries TRBV5-1 and TRBJ1-2, with D hard to call. Trimming took 0 bases from V and 0 from J, leaving 12 bases between them. CDR3 length: 16 residues. Per the germline V gene, CDR1 is SGHRS and CDR2 is YFSETQ. CDR3 in DNA: TGCGCCAGCAGCTTGGATTTGGCAGGAACTAACTATGGCTACACCTTC. Translation: CASSLDLAGTNYGYTF.